This passage covers 28 T cell receptor beta chains from one sample sequenced in a study of blood T cell repertoires in COVID-19 (dated by TCRdb to about 2020). The library was produced with the immunoSEQ multiplex PCR assay. In TCRdb, the immuneACCESS table is reduced to in-frame sequences with V and J assigned. These tables do not hold every clone; where another copy was compared, an unresolved V gene accounts for under half, and the others remain unexplained. In this sample the table shows tens of thousands of clones, around 88% of which occur a single time. Clones ranked in the top ten supply approximately 17% of the sample. The sample was peripheral blood. The source of these receptors is a woman aged 55 to 70 with acute or convalescent COVID-19.

This clone was recorded once. The chain has TRBV7-3 and TRBJ2-1; TRBD2 matches 10 bases. V was clipped by 2 bases and J by 9 bases; unmatched bases: 7. Germline CDR1 and CDR2: SGHTA and FQGTGA. The CDR3 runs to 15 residues. The CDR3 is CASSLGSLAGAEQFF. The CDR3 DNA reads TGTGCCAGCAGCTTAGGTAGCCTAGCGGGGGCTGAGCAGTTCTTC.

This clone was seen once. The chain links TRBV6-2 or TRBV6-3 to TRBJ2-3, with 10 nucleotides matching TRBD1. V lost 6 bases, J lost 4 bases, and 13 bases stayed unmatched. CDR1 and CDR2 from the germline V gene are MNHEY and SVGEGT. The CDR3 consists of 17 residues. CDR3 region: CASSRTGGRIPPDTQYF. The CDR3 DNA is TGTGCCAGCAGCCGGACAGGGGGACGAATTCCCCCAGATACGCAGTATTTT.

The chain joins TRBV11-1 to TRBJ1-1; 7 bases are shared with TRBD1. Per the germline V gene, CDR1 is SGHAT and CDR2 is FQDESV (reference sequence). The CDR3 is 14 amino acids. The junction had 3 bases not matched to a gene; V was cut back by 1 base and J by 4 bases. The DNA for the CDR3 is TGTGCCAGCAGCTTAGAGGGGGCGGTCACTGAAGCTTTCTTT. It codes for CASSLEGAVTEAFF.

The V call is TRBV19, the J call TRBJ2-3, with TRBD1 identical over 8 bases. In germline, CDR1 is LNHDA, CDR2 SQIVND (reference sequence). V lost 11 bases and J lost 3; bases outside the gene matches: 10. This CDR3 is 14 amino acids long. DNA of the CDR3: TGTGCCTCCAAGACAGGGGTGGGGACAGATACGCAGTATTTT. As protein: CASKTGVGTDTQYF.

The chain couples TRBV19 to TRBJ2-6, with a weak D call TRBD1 (6 bases). V was clipped by 3 bases and J by 4 bases, with 16 bases between them. CDR1 is LNHDA, CDR2 SQIVND, per germline (reference sequence). CDR3 length: 17 amino acids. The CDR3 DNA reads as TGTGCCAGTAGTATTTCGCAGGGGCTGGGAGGGGCCAACGTCCTGACTTTC. Amino acid sequence: CASSISQGLGGANVLTF.

The CDR3 protein is CASSIVRDRGGTEAFF. CDR3 DNA sequence: TGTGCCAGTAGTATAGTTCGGGACAGGGGCGGCACTGAAGCTTTCTTT. The V call is TRBV19, the J call TRBJ1-1; 10 bases line up with TRBD1. Germline values: CDR1 LNHDA, CDR2 SQIVND (reference sequence). The CDR3 has 16 residues. V gave up 1 base and J gave up 4 bases; unmatched junction bases: 6.

This chain joins TRBV18 and TRBJ1-2, with D perhaps TRBD1 (5 bases). Trimming removed 3 bases from V and 4 bases from J, with 18 bases in between. This CDR3 contains 16 residues. The germline V gene has CDR1 KGHSH and CDR2 LQKENI. The CDR3 nucleotides read TGTGCCAGCTCACCTCAATCATGGGGCAGTCTCTATGGCTACACCTTC. Its translation is CASSPQSWGSLYGYTF.

This clone was detected a few times. The chain joins TRBV3-1 (or the pseudogene TRBV3-2) to TRBJ2-2; 11 bases agree with TRBD2. Per germline, CDR1 LGHDT and CDR2 YNNKEL (reference sequence). The CDR3 sequence is 18 residues long. V lost 0 bases, J lost 3 bases, and 6 bases stayed unmatched. DNA for the CDR3: TGTGCCAGCAGCCAAGACCCGGGACTAGCGGATTACACCGGGGAGCTGTTTTTT. It is translated as CASSQDPGLADYTGELFF.

The gene calls are TRBV6-1 and TRBJ2-7; 12 bases fit TRBD2. V lost 3 bases, J lost 3 bases, and 6 bases stayed unmatched. Germline CDR1 MNHNS, CDR2 SASEGT. The CDR3 spans 16 residues. The CDR3 coding sequence is TGTGCCAGCAGTGAGGCGACTAGCGGGAGTATCTACGAGCAGTACTTC. Protein sequence: CASSEATSGSIYEQYF.

The gene calls are TRBV5-4 and TRBJ1-3, with unresolved D. The V gene's germline CDR1 is SGHNT and CDR2 YYREEE (reference sequence). Trimming took off 0 bases at V and 1 base at J, with 8 bases between the two ends. This CDR3 region has 15 residues. CDR3 amino acids: CASSLDAMSGNTIYF. CDR3 bases: TGTGCCAGCAGCTTGGACGCGATGTCTGGAAACACCATATATTTT.

The chain employs TRBV10-3 and TRBJ2-5; TRBD1 aligns across 7 bases. Losses at the gene ends were 3 bases for V and 2 bases for J; bases not matched to a gene: 3. This CDR3 comprises 14 residues. The germline V gene has CDR1 ENHRY and CDR2 SYGVKD. This CDR3 is CAISDGDRQETQYF. In nucleotides, the CDR3 is TGTGCCATCAGTGACGGGGACAGACAAGAGACCCAGTACTTC.

This clone occurred once. Other DNA sequences from this sample encode an identical CDR3 as well. This chain connects TRBV6-1 to TRBJ1-1; 8 nucleotides agree with TRBD1. This CDR3 has 13 amino acids. V was clipped by 3 bases and J by 4 bases; unmatched bases: 1. Looked up from germline, CDR1 is MNHNS and CDR2 is SASEGT. CDR3 in DNA: TGTGCCAGCAGTGAGACAGGGGTCACTGAAGCTTTCTTT. This translates into CASSETGVTEAFF.

The gene calls are TRBV3-1 (or the pseudogene TRBV3-2) and TRBJ1-1, with D possibly matching TRBD1 (6 bases). The CDR3 totals 15 residues. Germline V gene sequence: CDR1 LGHDT, CDR2 YNNKEL (reference sequence). V was trimmed by 1 base and J by 7 bases, leaving 16 bases between them. CDR3 loop: CASSQVMNREGEAFF. The CDR3 region has the DNA TGTGCCAGCAGCCAAGTGATGAACAGGGAGGGTGAAGCTTTCTTT.

The chain recombines TRBV2 with TRBJ1-2; TRBD1 agrees at 7 bases. V shed 7 bases, J shed 4 bases, and the junction held 9 bases outside the gene matches. The CDR3 is 14 residues long. Looked up from germline, CDR1 is SNHLY and CDR2 is FYNNEI. CDR3 in DNA: TGTGCCAGCACGAACAGGGGTGAGGCCTATGGCTACACCTTC. This sequence encodes CASTNRGEAYGYTF.

DNA of the CDR3: TGCGCCAGCAGCCCACCGGGACTAGGGAGCTACAATGAGCAGTTCTTC. It encodes CASSPPGLGSYNEQFF. The rearrangement joins TRBV4-1 to TRBJ2-1; 8 bases align to TRBD2. The V segment lost 4 bases and the J segment 3 bases; nucleotides outside the gene matches: 8. Germline CDR1 reads MGHRA; CDR2 reads YSYEKL. This CDR3 is 16 amino acids long.

The chain recombines TRBV5-6 with TRBJ1-2; the match to TRBD1 covers 8 bases. V dropped 6 bases and J dropped 4; count of bases not matched to a gene: 8. The germline CDR1 and CDR2 sequences are SGHDT and YYEEEE. The CDR3 loop spans 14 amino acids. The CDR3 protein is CASIPTGGFYGYTF. In DNA, the CDR3 is TGTGCCAGCATCCCAACAGGGGGGTTCTATGGCTACACCTTC.

There are a few counts of this clone. J is TRBJ1-6 and V is TRBV30; 11 bases are a match to TRBD1. The CDR3 loop spans 15 amino acids. Germline V lookup: CDR1 GTSNPN, CDR2 SVGIG (reference sequence). V gave up 5 bases and J gave up 8 bases; unmatched junction bases: 8. In DNA, the CDR3 is TGTGCCTGGGAAACCGGGACAGGGGGGTATTCACCCCTCCACTTT. Amino acids: CAWETGTGGYSPLHF.

V is TRBV7-3 and J is TRBJ1-2; D gene ambiguous. Looked up from germline, CDR1 is SGHTA and CDR2 is FQGTGA. Trimming removed 2 bases from V and 2 bases from J, with 12 bases in between. CDR3 size: 15 residues. Written as DNA, the CDR3 is TGTGCCAGCAGCTTAGACCCTAGATCCAACTATGGCTACACCTTC. It translates to CASSLDPRSNYGYTF.

The chain carries TRBV24-1 and TRBJ2-7; 9 nucleotides line up with TRBD2. CDR1 KGHDR and CDR2 SFDVKD come from the germline V gene. The CDR3 consists of 13 residues. After removal of 3 bases from V and 6 bases from J, the junction contained 2 bases not matched to a gene. The CDR3 region has the DNA TGTGCCACCAGTGATATTAGCGGGAGCGAGCAGTACTTC. This gives the protein CATSDISGSEQYF.

This clone was observed once. The rearrangement links TRBV5-6 to TRBJ2-5, with 13 bases identical to TRBD2. Trimming at V came to 4 bases and at J to 4 bases, leaving 4 bases not matched to a gene. The CDR3 is made up of 15 amino acids. Germline CDR1 is SGHDT and CDR2 is YYEEEE. The CDR3 region is CASSVGTSGVETQYF. The CDR3 DNA reads TGTGCCAGCAGCGTAGGGACTAGCGGGGTAGAGACCCAGTACTTC.

The chain combines TRBV7-6 with TRBJ2-1; TRBD2 aligns across 7 bases. This CDR3 comprises 15 residues. Germline V gene data show CDR1 as SGHVS and CDR2 as FNYEAQ. V lost 5 bases, J lost 4 bases, and 8 bases stayed unmatched. CDR3 coding DNA: TGTGCCAGCAGCCGATCCGGGGGGACTTACAATGAGCAGTTCTTC. Translated: CASSRSGGTYNEQFF.

This chain connects TRBV6-1 to TRBJ1-2; 11 bases line up with TRBD1. CDR3 length: 15 amino acids. Trimming at V came to 3 bases and at J to 5 bases, leaving 5 bases not matched to a gene. Germline V CDR1 and CDR2: MNHNS, SASEGT. CDR3 nucleotides: TGTGCCAGCAGTGATAGGGGGACAGGGGGATATGGCTACACCTTC. It codes for CASSDRGTGGYGYTF.

The chain joins TRBV5-4 to TRBJ1-2, with D unclear. CDR3 size: 13 residues. The germline CDR1 and CDR2 sequences are SGHNT and YYREEE (reference sequence). V was cut by 0 bases and J by 8 bases, with 11 bases left in between. The DNA of the CDR3 is TGTGCCAGCAGCTTGGGGGGTAGGGAGGGCTACACCTTC. This gives the protein CASSLGGREGYTF.

This clone has just one count. The chain has TRBV7-8 and TRBJ1-3; D might be TRBD1 (5 bases). The CDR3 runs 16 residues. V was trimmed by 3 bases and J by 1 base, leaving 13 bases between them. Germline CDR1 reads SGHVS; CDR2 reads FQNEAQ. CDR3 protein: CASSFGGGGSGNTIYF. As DNA, the CDR3 is TGTGCCAGCAGCTTCGGGGGTGGCGGGTCTGGAAACACCATATATTTT.

The chain combines TRBV28 with TRBJ1-1; D is unresolved. Germline-derived CDR1 and CDR2 are MDHEN and SYDVKM. The CDR3 is made up of 14 amino acids. V was trimmed by 3 bases and J by 1 base, leaving 9 bases between them. In nucleotides, the CDR3 is TGTGCCAGCAGTTTCCGCCCAGGGAACACTGAAGCTTTCTTT. Translated, it gives CASSFRPGNTEAFF.

This clone showed up just a few times. The genes are TRBV9 and TRBJ2-2; 10 nucleotides match TRBD2. Unmatched junction bases numbered 9, after V lost 3 bases and J lost 7 bases. Germline loops: CDR1 SGDLS, CDR2 YYNGEE. The CDR3 runs 16 residues. CDR3 loop: CASSASGGAGGGELFF. Here the CDR3 DNA reads TGTGCCAGCAGCGCCAGCGGGGGGGCCGGGGGCGGGGAGCTGTTTTTT.

This clone was counted at least ten times. This rearrangement joins TRBV5-1 to TRBJ2-1; TRBD1 matches 10 bases. Trimming took 4 bases from V and 0 from J; bases not matched to a gene: 4. Germline values: CDR1 SGHRS, CDR2 YFSETQ. CDR3 size: 16 residues. CDR3 DNA sequence: TGCGCCAGCAGCGCCGGGACAGGGGACTCCTACAATGAGCAGTTCTTC. Translation gives CASSAGTGDSYNEQFF.

V gene TRBV7-8 combines with J gene TRBJ1-2; D call uncertain. This CDR3 region has 15 residues. The V gene lost 1 base and the J gene lost 4 bases, with 13 bases spanning the gap. Germline V CDR1 and CDR2: SGHVS, FQNEAQ. CDR3 coding DNA: TGTGCCAGCAGCTTAGTAGAGGGCGTAAGCTATGGCTACACCTTC. Translating it yields CASSLVEGVSYGYTF.